This TCR beta chain originates from a study of siplizumab effects on memory and regulatory T cells. The CDR3 loop spans 15 amino acids. CDR1 is SGHAT and CDR2 is FQNNGV in the germline V gene. J was trimmed by 4 bases and V by 5 bases; bases with no gene match: 10. About 10^5 TCR templates were measured in each sample. Generated by immunoSEQ multiplex PCR, the TCRdb table keeps only in-frame clones and is missing some. The top ten clones hold around 1.1% of a sample with over 90,000 clones, more than 85% of them seen once. This clonotype was obtained from a human donor in good health. The sample taken for sequencing was CD4+ T cells sorted from blood. The V call is TRBV11-2, the J call TRBJ2-7; TRBD2 matches at 8 bases. In DNA, the CDR3 is TGTGCCAGCAGCCTCCCCAGCGGGAGTGTGTACGAGCAGTACTTC. It yields the protein CASSLPSGSVYEQYF.